These T cell receptor beta chains were read from a single sample in a study of neurological immune-mediated disorders. TCRdb passed the 5' RACE reads through MiXCR, listing each CDR3 protein once. Counted here are 50,000 to 65,000 distinct CDR3 sequences, under 5.5% occurring once; the ten biggest clones make up less than 4%. The material sequenced was PBMCs. These receptors originate from a woman aged 45-65 years with multiple sclerosis. Both conserved end residues are part of each CDR3. Each record gives: J gene, clone size, V gene, D gene, CDR3 protein, CDR3 DNA. D genes are given only for firm matches. Size tells how often a clone was seen (once, few, many) or the class of an expanded clone, and some rows leave it out.

TRBJ2-5 . TRBV5-5 TRBD2 CASSWGGEETQYF TGTGCCAGCAGCTGGGGGGGGGAAGAGACCCAGTACTTC
TRBJ1-6 few TRBV27 . CASSLSLAGDSPLHF TGTGCCAGCAGTTTATCGTTGGCAGGCGATTCACCCCTCCACTTT
TRBJ2-1 many TRBV28 TRBD2 CASSQGLAGGYSYNEQFF TGTGCCAGCAGCCAGGGACTAGCGGGGGGCTACTCCTACAATGAGCAGTTCTTC
TRBJ2-3 many TRBV3-1 . CASSQGRQRYTDTQYF TGTGCCAGCAGCCAAGGCCGCCAGAGATACACAGATACGCAGTATTTT
TRBJ2-1 . TRBV14 TRBD1 CASSYGQGRYNEQFF TGTGCCAGCAGCTACGGACAGGGGCGCTACAATGAGCAGTTCTTC
TRBJ1-5 many TRBV10-3 TRBD1 CAISTGEGPQHF TGTGCCATCTCTACAGGGGAGGGTCCCCAGCATTTT
TRBJ2-5 many TRBV20-1 . CSVPLQETQYF TGCAGTGTCCCGCTACAAGAGACCCAGTACTTC
TRBJ2-4 medium-sized TRBV20-1 TRBD2 CSVQTGTRNIQYF TGCAGTGTTCAGACCGGGACTAGGAACATTCAGTACTTC
TRBJ2-1 many TRBV7-2 . CASSRDITYNEQFF TGTGCCAGCAGCCGAGACATAACTTACAATGAGCAGTTCTTC
TRBJ1-6 few TRBV18 . CASSRGQANSPLHF TGTGCCAGCTCACGAGGACAAGCTAATTCACCCCTCCACTTT
TRBJ2-6 many TRBV24-1 . CATSDSGVVPSGANVLTF TGTGCCACCAGTGATTCGGGGGTAGTCCCCTCTGGGGCCAACGTCCTGACTTTC
TRBJ2-7 few TRBV29-1 . CSVGWGGSYEQYF TGCAGCGTTGGATGGGGCGGATCCTACGAGCAGTACTTC
TRBJ1-1 . TRBV7-6 . CASSLSPSNTEAFF TGTGCCAGCAGCTTGAGCCCATCGAACACTGAAGCTTTCTTT
TRBJ2-2 . TRBV6-1 . CASRAGPGLQAGELFF TGTGCCAGCAGAGCAGGGCCCGGGCTTCAGGCCGGGGAGCTGTTTTTT
TRBJ1-1 . TRBV19 . CASSIVAGTNTEAFF TGTGCCAGTAGTATAGTGGCAGGGACAAACACTGAAGCTTTCTTT
TRBJ1-2 many TRBV20-1 . CSASSAGSSYGYTF TGCAGTGCTAGTTCCGCAGGGTCTTCATATGGCTACACCTTC
TRBJ2-6 many TRBV12-3/TRBV12-4 . CASSRNSGANVLTF TGTGCCAGCAGTCGGAACTCTGGGGCCAACGTCCTGACTTTC
TRBJ2-6 many TRBV4-3 . CASSQDLKVRGAGANVLTF TGCGCCAGCAGCCAAGATCTCAAGGTGCGGGGAGCTGGGGCCAACGTCCTGACTTTC
TRBJ1-3 many TRBV29-1 . CSVSGTSSGNTIYF TGCAGCGTTTCAGGGACCAGCTCTGGAAACACCATATATTTT
TRBJ2-3 many TRBV7-2 . CASSFPSAPGYF TGTGCCAGCAGCTTTCCTAGCGCTCCGGGGTATTTT
TRBJ1-4 many TRBV5-1 TRBD1 CASSSGVGQAEKLFF TGCGCCAGCAGCTCTGGGGTCGGACAGGCTGAAAAACTGTTTTTT
TRBJ2-3 many TRBV11-2 . CASRRPGHRTDTQYF TGTGCCAGCAGACGTCCGGGACACCGCACAGATACGCAGTATTTT
TRBJ1-2 many TRBV12-3/TRBV12-4 TRBD1 CASSPGGQETNYGYTF TGTGCCAGCAGTCCCGGTGGACAGGAGACTAACTATGGCTACACCTTC
TRBJ2-2 many TRBV6-5 TRBD2 CASSYPSGAAGELFF TGTGCCAGCAGTTACCCCAGCGGGGCGGCCGGGGAGCTGTTTTTT
TRBJ2-3 many TRBV2 TRBD1 CASSGDRETDTQYF TGTGCCAGTTCGGGGGACAGGGAAACAGATACGCAGTATTTT
TRBJ2-3 many TRBV10-3 . CAISAQGADTQYF TGTGCCATCAGTGCGCAGGGAGCAGATACGCAGTATTTT
TRBJ2-2 many TRBV5-1 TRBD1 CASSEWAPGGPGELFF TGCGCCAGCAGCGAATGGGCTCCAGGGGGCCCCGGGGAGCTGTTTTTT
TRBJ2-3 many TRBV9 TRBD1 CASSAGTGGTDTQYF TGTGCCAGCAGCGCCGGGACAGGGGGCACAGATACGCAGTATTTT
TRBJ2-5 . TRBV5-1 TRBD2 CASSSGLAGVRTETQYF TGCGCCAGCAGCTCGGGACTAGCGGGGGTTAGGACGGAGACCCAGTACTTC
TRBJ2-5 many TRBV2 TRBD1 CASIFDREETQYF TGTGCCAGCATATTCGACAGGGAAGAGACCCAGTACTTC
TRBJ2-4 few TRBV4-3 . CASSQAGASSVQYF TGCGCCAGCAGCCAAGCGGGGGCATCGTCGGTTCAGTACTTC
TRBJ2-1 many TRBV5-1 TRBD1 CASSLALTGVDEQFF TGCGCCAGCAGCTTGGCCTTAACAGGGGTTGATGAGCAGTTCTTC
TRBJ2-5 many TRBV9 . CASSPAPDFAKTQYF TGTGCCAGCAGCCCCGCTCCGGATTTTGCAAAGACCCAGTACTTC
TRBJ1-5 many TRBV7-2 TRBD1 CASSLGQGGGNQPQHF TGTGCCAGCAGCTTGGGACAGGGTGGTGGGAATCAGCCCCAGCATTTT
TRBJ2-7 many TRBV4-2 . CASSQDQNWGSAVYEQYF TGTGCCAGCAGCCAAGACCAAAACTGGGGGAGCGCAGTTTACGAGCAGTACTTC
TRBJ1-6 many TRBV14 TRBD1 CASSQVTGGSPLHF TGTGCCAGCAGCCAAGTAACAGGGGGTTCACCCCTCCACTTT
TRBJ1-2 many TRBV12-3/TRBV12-4 . CASSFSYGYTF TGTGCCAGCAGTTTTTCCTATGGCTACACCTTC
TRBJ2-3 few TRBV20-1 TRBD1 CSARDGQGGDTQYF TGCAGTGCTAGAGATGGACAGGGCGGGGATACGCAGTATTTT
TRBJ1-5 few TRBV24-1 . CATSATGNQPQNF TGTGCCACCAGTGCGACAGGCAATCAGCCCCAGAATTTT
TRBJ1-1 many TRBV5-1 . CASSLGGGGPMAEAFF TGCGCCAGCAGCTTGGGTGGAGGGGGTCCCATGGCTGAAGCTTTCTTT
TRBJ2-7 many TRBV27 . CASSSPGRSSYEQYF TGTGCCAGCAGTTCCCCCGGCCGCAGCTCCTACGAGCAGTACTTC
TRBJ1-1 many TRBV15 . CATSRQSNTEAFF TGTGCCACCAGCAGGCAGTCGAACACTGAAGCTTTCTTT
TRBJ1-5 many TRBV7-2 TRBD1 CASSPRGHQPQHF TGTGCCAGCAGCCCAAGGGGGCATCAGCCCCAGCATTTT
TRBJ2-2 . TRBV6-4 . CASSDGQEAGELFF TGTGCCAGCAGTGACGGCCAGGAGGCCGGGGAGCTGTTTTTT
TRBJ2-1 . TRBV7-7 . CASSQAGNNEQFF TGTGCTAGCAGCCAGGCTGGGAACAATGAGCAGTTCTTC
TRBJ1-5 many TRBV5-1 . CASSFTGIGNQPQHF TGCGCCAGCAGCTTTACAGGGATTGGGAATCAGCCCCAGCATTTT
TRBJ1-4 many TRBV6-5 TRBD1 CASSLTGLQLFF TGTGCCAGCAGTCTGACAGGGTTGCAACTGTTTTTT
TRBJ1-5 . TRBV15 . CATSRGKGAGAQNF TGTGCCACCAGCAGAGGTAAAGGGGCAGGGGCCCAGAATTTT
TRBJ1-2 many TRBV29-1 . CSVDRNREDYGYTF TGCAGCGTTGACCGGAACAGGGAGGACTATGGCTACACCTTC